Presented here are 27 T cell receptor beta chains from one specimen sequenced in a study of monozygotic twins with cystic fibrosis. TCRdb's table, derived via immunoSEQ multiplex PCR, lists solely in-frame clones and lacks some. The table shows around 34,000 clones, with roughly 90% occurring only once. What was sequenced was blood. The receptors were sampled from a girl aged 2-10 years with cystic fibrosis.

On this clone: The sample carries other DNA sequences with the same CDR3. The rearrangement links TRBV7-2 to TRBJ2-7; 8 bases match TRBD2. Germline values: CDR1 SGHTA, CDR2 FQGNSA. The trim removed 3 bases at V and 3 bases at J, leaving 1 base unmatched. The CDR3 contains 13 residues. The CDR3 reads CASSFGGGYEQYF. The CDR3 DNA sequence: TGTGCCAGCAGCTTCGGGGGGGGCTACGAGCAGTACTTC. Based on the CDR3 plus reference TRBV7-2 and TRBJ2-7, the full variable domain is GAGVSQSPSNKVTEKGKDVELRCDPISGHTALYWYRQSLGQGLEFLIYFQGNSAPDKSGLPSDRFSAERTGGSVSTLTIQRTQQEDSAVYLCASSFGGGYEQYFGPGTRLTVT.

V and J are TRBV4-1 and TRBJ1-1, with D maybe TRBD1 (6 bases). With 8 bases removed from V and 1 base from J, the gap between germline ends came to 20 bases. This CDR3 contains 16 residues. From germline, CDR1 is MGHRA and CDR2 YSYEKL. DNA of the CDR3: TGCGCCAGCTCGCGAGAAACGACAGGACCGAACACTGAAGCTTTCTTT. It codes for CASSRETTGPNTEAFF.

The DNA of the CDR3 is TGTGCCAGCAGCTTGTTCCAGGGGCAGGAGGAGCAGTACTTC. This sequence encodes CASSLFQGQEEQYF. This sequence joins TRBV5-6 and TRBJ2-7, with D possibly being TRBD1 (6 bases). Trimming removed 1 base from V and 7 bases from J, with 15 bases in between. Germline V CDR1 and CDR2: SGHDT, YYEEEE. The CDR3 spans 14 residues.

The V gene is TRBV15, the J gene TRBJ1-1, with D tentatively TRBD1 (5 bases). V lost 0 bases and J 1 base, leaving 9 bases between the germline ends. CDR3 length equals 15 residues. CDR1 and CDR2 (germline): LNHNV, YYDKDF (reference sequence). As DNA, the CDR3 is TGTGCCACCAGCAGAGATGTGGGGGGGAACACTGAAGCTTTCTTT. Protein product: CATSRDVGGNTEAFF.

The rearrangement joins TRBV9 to TRBJ2-7; 7 nucleotides line up with TRBD2. The CDR3 is 15 residues long. Per the germline V gene, CDR1 is SGDLS and CDR2 is YYNGEE. J lost 1 base, V lost 0 bases, and 4 bases had no gene match. CDR3 residues: CASSVDVSGSYEQYF. DNA of the CDR3: TGTGCCAGCAGCGTAGATGTTAGCGGGTCCTACGAGCAGTACTTC.

The chain has TRBV29-1 and TRBJ2-4; 7 nucleotides agree with TRBD1. J gave up 3 bases and V 5 bases, and 4 bases lay outside the gene matches. Germline V gene lookup returns CDR1 SQVTM and CDR2 ANQGSEA. This CDR3 has 13 amino acids. Here the CDR3 DNA reads TGCAGCGTTACCGGGACAGACAAAAACATTCAGTACTTC. Its protein is CSVTGTDKNIQYF.

The rearrangement uses TRBV9 and TRBJ1-1; the D gene is possibly TRBD1 (6 bases). V dropped 1 base and J dropped 3 bases, with 7 bases sitting between them. The CDR3 length is 13 residues. In germline, CDR1 is SGDLS, CDR2 YYNGEE. CDR3 loop: CASSVRQDTEAFF. In nucleotides, the CDR3 is TGTGCCAGCAGCGTACGACAGGACACTGAAGCTTTCTTT.

The chain recombines TRBV7-2 with TRBJ1-4, with D possibly TRBD1 on 5 matching bases. This CDR3 is 16 amino acids long. Germline-derived CDR1 and CDR2 are SGHTA and FQGNSA. The V end lost 0 bases, the J end lost 3 bases, and 11 bases lay between the germline ends. The CDR3 coding sequence is TGTGCCAGCAGCTTAGCCGCAGGGCGATCTAATGAAAAACTGTTTTTT. Protein: CASSLAAGRSNEKLFF. Full variable domain (missing parts from reference TRBV7-2 and TRBJ1-4): GAGVSQSPSNKVTEKGKDVELRCDPISGHTALYWYRQSLGQGLEFLIYFQGNSAPDKSGLPSDRFSAERTGGSVSTLTIQRTQQEDSAVYLCASSLAAGRSNEKLFFGSGTQLSVL.

The chain's CDR3 is CASSPGVSNQPQHF. The CDR3 bases are TGTGCCAGCAGCCCAGGGGTTAGCAATCAGCCCCAGCATTTT. The gene calls are TRBV27 and TRBJ1-5, with D possibly being TRBD1 (6 bases). The germline CDR1 and CDR2 sequences are MNHEY and SMNVEV (reference sequence). V dropped 6 bases and J dropped 0 bases, with 9 bases sitting between them. The CDR3 sequence is 14 residues long.

This chain uses TRBV7-2 with TRBJ1-1, with D possibly matching TRBD1 (6 bases). Trimming took 3 bases from V and 3 from J, leaving 11 bases between them. Germline CDR1 reads SGHTA; CDR2 reads FQGNSA. This CDR3 is built from 14 residues. CDR3 residues: CASSFQRGDTEAFF. CDR3 DNA: TGTGCCAGCAGCTTTCAAAGGGGGGACACTGAAGCTTTCTTT.

The J gene is TRBJ2-5, the V gene TRBV19, with D possibly matching TRBD2 (5 bases). Per the germline V gene, CDR1 is LNHDA and CDR2 is SQIVND (reference sequence). Between the trimmed V and J ends, which lost 5 bases and 2 bases, there was a span of 9 bases. The CDR3 extends over 13 amino acids. CDR3 sequence reads: CASSSGSQETQYF. The CDR3 DNA reads as TGTGCCAGTAGTTCGGGAAGTCAAGAGACCCAGTACTTC.

V gene TRBV28 combines with J gene TRBJ1-6; D is unclear. V shed 7 bases and J shed 7 bases, with 14 bases lying between them. CDR3 size: 14 residues. Germline CDR1 and CDR2: MDHEN and SYDVKM. CDR3 DNA: TGTGCCAGCAAGGAGGATAAAGAAAATTCACCCCTCCACTTT. It translates to CASKEDKENSPLHF.

The chain links TRBV29-1 to TRBJ1-5, with 9 bases lining up with TRBD1. V lost 6 bases to trimming and J lost 5 bases; unmatched junction nucleotides: 5. The CDR3 consists of 13 residues. Per germline, CDR1 SQVTM and CDR2 ANQGSEA. The CDR3 nucleotides read TGCAGCGTCGGGGACAGGGAAGATCAGCCCCAGCATTTT. Translation: CSVGDREDQPQHF.

This chain connects TRBV4-2 to TRBJ1-2; the match to TRBD1 covers 7 bases. The germline V gene encodes CDR1 LGHNA and CDR2 YNFKEQ. Unmatched junction bases numbered 11, after V lost 0 bases and J lost 4 bases. The CDR3 runs 17 residues. The CDR3, as DNA: TGTGCCAGCAGCCAAGAAAGGGGGAGGGACAGAAGCTATGGCTACACCTTC. Translation gives CASSQERGRDRSYGYTF.

The gene calls are TRBV13 and TRBJ1-1, with a weak D call TRBD1 (5 bases). CDR1 and CDR2 (germline): PRHDT, FYEKMQ (reference sequence). V was cut by 5 bases and J by 10 bases, with 17 bases left in between. The CDR3 consists of 13 residues. The CDR3, as DNA: TGTGCCAGCAGCACAGGTTTTCGCCGCGTAGCTTTCTTT. Amino acid sequence: CASSTGFRRVAFF.

The genes are TRBV5-5 and TRBJ2-7, with 8 bases lining up with TRBD1. The CDR3 totals 15 residues. Germline loops: CDR1 SGHKS, CDR2 YYEKEE (reference sequence). V trimming: 5 bases; J trimming: 0 bases; junction bases outside the gene matches: 7. The CDR3 here is CASSSGDRSSYEQYF. DNA for the CDR3: TGTGCCAGCAGTTCTGGGGACAGGAGCTCCTACGAGCAGTACTTC.

This chain links TRBV30 with TRBJ2-1; 11 nucleotides agree with TRBD2. This CDR3 is 15 amino acids long. Germline assignment: CDR1 GTSNPN and CDR2 SVGIG (reference sequence). Trimming took 2 bases from V and 5 from J; bases not matched to a gene: 5. The CDR3: CAWSRGLAVNNEQFF. CDR3 in DNA: TGTGCCTGGAGTCGGGGACTAGCGGTTAACAATGAGCAGTTCTTC.

The rearrangement uses TRBV4-1 and TRBJ2-5, with D perhaps matching TRBD1 (6 bases). The V end lost 4 bases, the J end lost 1 base, and 13 bases lay between the germline ends. The CDR3 runs to 15 residues. CDR1 and CDR2 from the germline V gene are MGHRA and YSYEKL. The CDR3 protein is CASSRSGAPQETQYF. The CDR3 nucleotides read TGCGCCAGCAGCCGCTCAGGGGCGCCCCAAGAGACCCAGTACTTC.

J is TRBJ2-7 and V is TRBV19; no firm D call. The CDR3 consists of 12 residues. Germline V gene sequence: CDR1 LNHDA, CDR2 SQIVND (reference sequence). V dropped 5 bases and J dropped 2 bases, with 7 bases sitting between them. DNA of the CDR3: TGTGCCAGTAGTGCCTCAGCCTACGAGCAGTACTTC. It yields the protein CASSASAYEQYF.

The chain employs TRBV4-1 and TRBJ2-7, with unresolved D. This CDR3 has 13 residues. The germline V gene has CDR1 MGHRA and CDR2 YSYEKL. Trimming took off 1 base at V and 4 bases at J, with 8 bases between the two ends. The CDR3 reads CASSQAKDYEQYF. The DNA for the CDR3 is TGCGCCAGCAGCCAAGCAAAGGATTACGAGCAGTACTTC.

The V gene is TRBV30, the J gene TRBJ1-4, with 9 bases lining up with TRBD1. Germline assignment: CDR1 GTSNPN and CDR2 SVGIG (reference sequence). This CDR3 has 15 amino acids. Unmatched junction bases numbered 10, after V lost 3 bases and J lost 8 bases. The chain's CDR3 is CAWSEGTGFNEKLFF. The DNA for the CDR3 is TGTGCCTGGAGCGAGGGGACAGGGTTTAACGAAAAACTGTTTTTT.

The CDR3 sequence is CASSQSFQVEYTF. CDR3 coding DNA: TGTGCCAGCAGCCAATCGTTCCAGGTTGAGTACACCTTC. The J gene is TRBJ1-2, the V gene TRBV16; no firm D call. This CDR3 region has 13 residues. Germline values: CDR1 KGHSY, CDR2 FQNENV. With 0 bases removed from V and 11 bases from J, the gap between germline ends came to 13 bases.

The V call is TRBV10-1, the J call TRBJ2-1; D remains ambiguous. CDR3 length: 14 amino acids. The germline V gene has CDR1 WNHNN and CDR2 SYGVQD (reference sequence). V was cut by 7 bases and J by 6 bases, with 16 bases left in between. The CDR3 bases are TGCGCCAGCACACCCACGAGGCGGCGCAATGAGCAGTTCTTC. Translated: CASTPTRRRNEQFF.

The chain carries TRBV7-2 and TRBJ2-7, with 10 positions matching TRBD2. The CDR3 is 14 residues long. Germline V CDR1 and CDR2: SGHTA, FQGNSA. The J segment lost 4 bases and the V segment lost 4 bases, leaving 4 bases of the junction unmatched. CDR3 region: CASSSLAGTYEQYF. CDR3 coding DNA: TGTGCCAGCAGCTCACTAGCGGGGACTTACGAGCAGTACTTC. The whole variable domain, remainder taken from reference TRBV7-2 and TRBJ2-7, is GAGVSQSPSNKVTEKGKDVELRCDPISGHTALYWYRQSLGQGLEFLIYFQGNSAPDKSGLPSDRFSAERTGGSVSTLTIQRTQQEDSAVYLCASSSLAGTYEQYFGPGTRLTVT.

The chain combines TRBV7-2 with TRBJ2-2; weak D call: TRBD2 (6 bases). V was cut by 4 bases and J by 5 bases, with 14 bases left in between. The CDR3 length is 15 residues. Germline V CDR1 and CDR2: SGHTA, FQGNSA. The CDR3, as DNA: TGTGCCAGCAGCTCCTACGGGGGAGATACCGGGGAGCTGTTTTTT. Translated: CASSSYGGDTGELFF.

The chain recombines TRBV7-3 with TRBJ2-7, with 13 bases fitting TRBD2. The CDR3 contains 20 residues. After removal of 1 base from V and 1 base from J, the junction contained 13 bases not matched to a gene. Looked up from germline, CDR1 is SGHTA and CDR2 is FQGTGA. The CDR3 coding sequence is TGTGCCAGCAGCTTAAGGCCTCGCTTAGGACTAGCGGGAGTATCCTACGAGCAGTACTTC. It translates to CASSLRPRLGLAGVSYEQYF. The full variable domain, its missing parts supplied by reference TRBV7-3 and TRBJ2-7, is GAGVSQTPSNKVTEKGKYVELRCDPISGHTALYWYRQSLGQGPEFLIYFQGTGAADDSGLPNDRFFAVRPEGSVSTLKIQRTERGDSAVYLCASSLRPRLGLAGVSYEQYFGPGTRLTVT.

J is TRBJ2-2 and V is TRBV9; 11 bases map to TRBD2. After removal of 3 bases from V and 0 bases from J, the junction contained 7 bases not matched to a gene. Germline CDR1 reads SGDLS; CDR2 reads YYNGEE. This CDR3 contains 18 residues. The CDR3 sequence is CASSGLAGGPSNTGELFF. The CDR3 nucleotides are TGTGCCAGCAGCGGATTAGCGGGAGGGCCTTCGAACACCGGGGAGCTGTTTTTT.